The following is a T cell receptor beta chain sequence with its context. The antigen is unknown. Researchers took RNA transcripts and amplified the TCR beta CDR3 regions from them. An initial round of RT-PCR targeting the TCR CDR3 relied on the HTBI primer set. MiXCR, run by TCRdb on the multiplex PCR reads, gives a single entry per CDR3 protein. The data hold 450,000 to 650,000 distinct CDR3 sequences, with about a fifth observed a single time. V was pared by 4 bases and J by 7 bases, with 7 bases of the junction left unmatched. Germline loops: CDR1 LGHDT, CDR2 YNNKEL (reference sequence). CDR3 length equals 14 residues. This specimen belongs to a study of T cells in Graves' hyperthyroidism and ophthalmopathy. Diagnosing involved the use of clinical symptoms, serum thyroxine and TRAb, thyroid ultrasound and orbital computed tomography. Notes on the study in general: Among thyroid clonotypes expanded above 0.001, most also appeared in blood.

The sequenced sample was blood. The V gene is TRBV3-1, the J gene TRBJ1-5, with 7 bases lining up with TRBD1. This TCR was sampled from a man younger than 35 with Graves' hyperthyroidism. CDR3 DNA: TGTGCCAGCAGCCCTAGACAGGGTTTACAGCCCCAGCATTTT. It specifies CASSPRQGLQPQHF.